The next 14 T cell receptor beta chains were all read from a single sample in a study of control samples from healthy donors and cancer patients (TCRdb year 2020). Library preparation was by the immunoSEQ multiplex PCR assay. The table was pulled from immuneACCESS by TCRdb, which kept in-frame rearrangements only. Such tables lose some clones; where checked, under half of the loss comes from unresolved V genes, and the rest has no known cause. The sample profile shows approximately 72,000 clones; 75% to 90% of them were found once. The ten most abundant clones make up 7.2% of the sample. Sequencing was done on a sample of blood. The receptors derive from a man aged 45 to 65 in good health.

The CDR3 reads CASSQRPPSDTQYF. The CDR3 nucleotides read TGTGCCAGCAGCCAAAGGCCTCCTTCAGATACGCAGTATTTT. V is TRBV4-2 and J is TRBJ2-3, with D unclear. This CDR3 contains 14 residues. The V end lost 2 bases, the J end lost 4 bases, and 10 bases lay between the germline ends. Germline V gives CDR1 LGHNA, CDR2 YNFKEQ.

The rearrangement joins TRBV2 to TRBJ1-2; the D gene is possibly TRBD1 (5 bases). CDR1 SNHLY and CDR2 FYNNEI come from the germline V gene. V was shortened by 3 bases and J by 6 bases, with 8 bases between the two germline ends. The CDR3 is made up of 12 amino acids. CDR3 DNA sequence: TGTGCCAGCAGTGATGCGGGGGATGGCTACACCTTC. Protein: CASSDAGDGYTF.

This chain joins TRBV5-1 and TRBJ2-3; TRBD2 might be the D (6 bases). Germline CDR1 is SGHRS and CDR2 is YFSETQ. The CDR3 totals 15 residues. Trimming shortened V by 3 bases and J by 0 bases, and 11 bases separated the two germline ends. CDR3 DNA sequence: TGCGCCAGCAGCTGGGGACTGTCTAGCACAGATACGCAGTATTTT. It codes for CASSWGLSSTDTQYF.

The chain links TRBV11-2 to TRBJ2-2; no clear D. The germline V and J ends were trimmed by 3 bases and 0 bases, with 8 bases remaining between them. Germline V gene sequence: CDR1 SGHAT, CDR2 FQNNGV. CDR3 length equals 15 residues. CDR3 amino acids: CASSFSLANTGELFF. The CDR3 DNA is TGTGCCAGCAGCTTTTCACTGGCGAACACCGGGGAGCTGTTTTTT.

This chain links TRBV19 with TRBJ1-1; no definite D call. CDR3 size: 15 residues. Germline lookup yields CDR1 LNHDA and CDR2 SQIVND (reference sequence). V lost 3 bases to trimming and J lost 1 base, with 12 bases between them. Written as DNA, the CDR3 is TGTGCCAGTAGTATCCCCCGCCGCCCGAACACTGAAGCTTTCTTT. Protein sequence: CASSIPRRPNTEAFF.

The chain recombines TRBV19 with TRBJ1-6, with D uncertain. Between the trimmed V and J ends, which lost 6 bases and 0 bases, there was a span of 12 bases. The length of the CDR3 is 16 residues. Germline V lookup: CDR1 LNHDA, CDR2 SQIVND (reference sequence). In DNA, the CDR3 is TGTGCCAGTAGCTCGGGCCCGAGCTCCTATAATTCACCCCTCCACTTT. Encoded protein: CASSSGPSSYNSPLHF.

The chain joins TRBV2 to TRBJ1-1; D remains ambiguous. The germline V gene has CDR1 SNHLY and CDR2 FYNNEI. With 1 base removed from V and 1 base from J, the gap between germline ends came to 4 bases. The CDR3 contains 13 residues. The CDR3 reads CASSEEGNTEAFF. The CDR3, as DNA: TGTGCCAGCAGTGAAGAAGGGAACACTGAAGCTTTCTTT. Together with reference TRBV2 and TRBJ1-1, the CDR3 gives the full variable domain: EPEVTQTPSHQVTQMGQEVILRCVPISNHLYFYWYRQILGQKVEFLVSFYNNEISEKSEIFDDQFSVERPDGSNFTLKIRSTKLEDSAMYFCASSEEGNTEAFFGQGTRLTVV.

The V call is TRBV7-8, the J call TRBJ2-5; no clear D. The V and J ends lost 5 bases and 4 bases respectively, with 14 bases between them. The length of the CDR3 is 14 residues. Germline values: CDR1 SGHVS, CDR2 FQNEAQ. The chain's CDR3 is CASSLTANAETQYF. The CDR3 coding sequence is TGTGCCAGCAGCCTAACCGCGAACGCAGAGACCCAGTACTTC. The variable domain in full, completed from reference TRBV7-8 and TRBJ2-5, reads GAGVSQSPRYKVAKRGQDVALRCDPISGHVSLFWYQQALGQGPEFLTYFQNEAQLDKSGLPSDRFFAERPEGSVSTLKIQRTQQEDSAVYLCASSLTANAETQYFGPGTRLLVL.

V and J are TRBV5-1 and TRBJ2-7, with no clear D. CDR1 is SGHRS, CDR2 YFSETQ, per germline. V was clipped by 0 bases and J by 4 bases, with 5 bases between them. The CDR3 runs 12 residues. The CDR3 here is CASSLVGYEQYF. The CDR3 DNA sequence: TGCGCCAGCAGCTTGGTTGGATACGAGCAGTACTTC.

The chain uses TRBV6-5 and TRBJ2-5, with a weak D call TRBD2 (6 bases). V was pared by 6 bases and J by 5 bases, with 13 bases between. This CDR3 is 13 amino acids long. From germline, CDR1 is MNHEY and CDR2 SVGAGI. CDR3 DNA sequence: TGTGCCAGCAGGGGACTGAGGTGGGAGACCCAGTACTTC. It yields the protein CASRGLRWETQYF.

The chain carries TRBV7-9 and TRBJ1-1; no firm D call. In germline, CDR1 is SEHNR, CDR2 FQNEAQ (reference sequence). The CDR3 has 13 residues. Trimming shortened V by 2 bases and J by 4 bases, and 8 bases separated the two germline ends. CDR3 loop: CASSLLESTEAFF. CDR3 sequence (DNA): TGTGCCAGCAGCTTATTGGAGAGCACTGAAGCTTTCTTT.

The rearrangement joins TRBV7-9 to TRBJ2-1; D gene uncertain. CDR1 and CDR2 (germline): SEHNR, FQNEAQ (reference sequence). V lost 5 bases to trimming and J lost 1 base, with 9 bases between them. The CDR3 spans 14 residues. CDR3 DNA sequence: TGTGCCAGCAGCCCAATCGGGTCCTACAATGAGCAGTTCTTC. Translated, it gives CASSPIGSYNEQFF.

The chain has TRBV6-6 and TRBJ1-5; the match to TRBD1 covers 7 bases. The CDR3 runs to 15 residues. From germline, CDR1 is MNHNY and CDR2 SVGAGI (reference sequence). Trimming cost V 7 bases and J 2 bases; bases outside gene matches: 8. This CDR3 is CASNAGGGGNQPQHF. The CDR3 nucleotides read TGTGCCAGCAACGCAGGGGGGGGCGGCAATCAGCCCCAGCATTTT.

This rearrangement joins TRBV6-5 to TRBJ1-1, with D perhaps TRBD1 (6 bases). Germline CDR1 and CDR2: MNHEY and SVGAGI. This CDR3 is 14 amino acids long. Trimming left V 7 bases short and J 1 base short, with 13 bases between. CDR3 DNA: TGTGCCAGCAATTGGGGCAGGGGGAACACTGAAGCTTTCTTT. It specifies CASNWGRGNTEAFF.